This T cell receptor beta chain was sequenced for a study of shared clonotypes between healthy human individuals. Study information: Each donor's CD4 naive and CD4 memory cells filled three plates apiece, CD8 naive two, and CD8 memory one.

This clone was observed once. No antigen is known for it. The study, taken as a whole, reports: Relative to memory subsets, naive subsets generally showed larger estimated richness.

Repertoires were generated with immunoSEQ multiplex PCR, while TCRdb's copy carries only in-frame clones and drops some. In the table there are more than 2,000,000 clones, approximately 94% of which are singletons. V shed 3 bases and J shed 0 bases, with 20 bases lying between them. Looked up from germline, CDR1 is MNHEY and CDR2 is SMNVEV (reference sequence). The CDR3 is 18 amino acids. The origin of this receptor is a man between 18 and 29 years old in good health. V usage is TRBV27 and J usage is TRBJ1-2; maybe TRBD1 (6 bases). The specimen sequenced was naive CD4+ T cells sorted from blood. This sample's subset: CD45RA+ positively selected. CDR3 DNA: TGTGCCAGCAGTTTCCAGGGAGCCCAGGGGACTACTAACTATGGCTACACCTTC. This gives the protein CASSFQGAQGTTNYGYTF.